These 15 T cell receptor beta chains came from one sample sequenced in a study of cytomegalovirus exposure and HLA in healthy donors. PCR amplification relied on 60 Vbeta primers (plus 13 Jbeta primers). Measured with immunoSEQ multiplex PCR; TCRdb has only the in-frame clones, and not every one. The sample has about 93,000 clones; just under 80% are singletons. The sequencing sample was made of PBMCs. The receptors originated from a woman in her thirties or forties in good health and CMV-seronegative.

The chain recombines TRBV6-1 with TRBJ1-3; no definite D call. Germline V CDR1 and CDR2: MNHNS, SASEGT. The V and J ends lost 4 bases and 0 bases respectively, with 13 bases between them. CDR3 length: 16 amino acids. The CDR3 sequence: CASSGTEGISGNTIYF. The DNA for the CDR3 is TGTGCCAGCAGTGGCACAGAGGGTATCTCTGGAAACACCATATATTTT.

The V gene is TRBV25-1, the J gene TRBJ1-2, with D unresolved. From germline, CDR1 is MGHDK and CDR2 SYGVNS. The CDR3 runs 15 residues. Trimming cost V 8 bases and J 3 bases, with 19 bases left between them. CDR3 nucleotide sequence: TGTGCCAGCTCGGGTACTCAATCACCCCACTATGGCTACACCTTC. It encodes CASSGTQSPHYGYTF.

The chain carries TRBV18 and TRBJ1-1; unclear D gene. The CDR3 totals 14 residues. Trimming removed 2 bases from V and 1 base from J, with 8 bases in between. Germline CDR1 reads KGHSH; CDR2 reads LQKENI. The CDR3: CASSPASQNTEAFF. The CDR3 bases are TGTGCCAGCTCACCAGCCTCACAGAACACTGAAGCTTTCTTT.

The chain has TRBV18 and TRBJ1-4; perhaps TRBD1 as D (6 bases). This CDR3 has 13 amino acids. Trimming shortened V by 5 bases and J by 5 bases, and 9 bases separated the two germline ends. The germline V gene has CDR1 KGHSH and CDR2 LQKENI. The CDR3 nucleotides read TGTGCCAGCTCAACAGGACAGAATGAAAAACTGTTTTTT. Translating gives CASSTGQNEKLFF. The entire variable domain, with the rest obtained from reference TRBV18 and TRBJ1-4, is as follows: NAGVMQNPRHLVRRRGQEARLRCSPMKGHSHVYWYRQLPEEGLKFMVYLQKENIIDESGMPKERFSAEFPKEGPSILRIQQVVRGDSAAYFCASSTGQNEKLFFGSGTQLSVL.

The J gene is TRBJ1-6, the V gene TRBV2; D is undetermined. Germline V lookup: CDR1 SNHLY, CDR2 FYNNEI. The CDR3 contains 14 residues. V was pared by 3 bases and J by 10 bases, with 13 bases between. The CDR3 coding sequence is TGTGCCAGCAGTGAGCGGGTATCAGTGTCACCCCTCCACTTT. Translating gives CASSERVSVSPLHF.

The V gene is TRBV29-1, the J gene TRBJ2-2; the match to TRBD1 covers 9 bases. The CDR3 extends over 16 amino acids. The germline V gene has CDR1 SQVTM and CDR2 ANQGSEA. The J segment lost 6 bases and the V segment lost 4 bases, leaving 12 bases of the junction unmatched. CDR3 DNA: TGCAGCGTTGTTCGATTTACCGACAGGGGGTCCGGGGAGCTGTTTTTT. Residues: CSVVRFTDRGSGELFF.

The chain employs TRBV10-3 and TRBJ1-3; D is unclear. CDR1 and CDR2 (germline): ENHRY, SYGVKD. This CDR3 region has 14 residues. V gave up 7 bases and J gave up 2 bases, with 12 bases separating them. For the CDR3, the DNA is TGTGCCATCAAAGGAGTCTCTACTGGAAACACCATATATTTT. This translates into CAIKGVSTGNTIYF.

The CDR3 sequence: CASSFGRGSAHNEQFF. CDR3 nucleotide sequence: TGTGCCAGCAGTTTTGGGAGGGGCAGTGCCCACAATGAGCAGTTCTTC. This rearrangement joins TRBV27 to TRBJ2-1, with 7 positions matching TRBD2. V lost 3 bases and J lost 5; bases outside the gene matches: 10. Germline CDR1 reads MNHEY; CDR2 reads SMNVEV (reference sequence). The CDR3 has 16 amino acids.

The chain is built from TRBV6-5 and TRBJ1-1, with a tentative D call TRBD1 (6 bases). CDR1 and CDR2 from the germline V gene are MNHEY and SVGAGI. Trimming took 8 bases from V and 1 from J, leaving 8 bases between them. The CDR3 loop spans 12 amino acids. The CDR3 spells CASQGPNTEAFF. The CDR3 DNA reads TGTGCCAGCCAGGGGCCGAACACTGAAGCTTTCTTT.

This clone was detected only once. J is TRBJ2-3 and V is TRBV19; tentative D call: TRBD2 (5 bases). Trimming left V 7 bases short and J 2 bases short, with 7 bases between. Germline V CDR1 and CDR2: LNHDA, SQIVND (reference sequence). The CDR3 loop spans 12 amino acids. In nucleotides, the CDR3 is TGTGCCAGTAATGACTACACAGATACGCAGTATTTT. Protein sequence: CASNDYTDTQYF. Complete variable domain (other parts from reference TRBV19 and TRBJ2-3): DGGITQSPKYLFRKEGQNVTLSCEQNLNHDAMYWYRQDPGQGLRLIYYSQIVNDFQKGDIAEGYSVSREKKESFPLTVTSAQKNPTAFYLCASNDYTDTQYFGPGTRLTVL.

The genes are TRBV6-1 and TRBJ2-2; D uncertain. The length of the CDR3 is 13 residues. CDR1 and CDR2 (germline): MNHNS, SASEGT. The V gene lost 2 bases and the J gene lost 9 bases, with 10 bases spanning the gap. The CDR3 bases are TGTGCCAGCAGTGAAATCCCGAGCCGGGAGCTGTTTTTT. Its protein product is CASSEIPSRELFF.

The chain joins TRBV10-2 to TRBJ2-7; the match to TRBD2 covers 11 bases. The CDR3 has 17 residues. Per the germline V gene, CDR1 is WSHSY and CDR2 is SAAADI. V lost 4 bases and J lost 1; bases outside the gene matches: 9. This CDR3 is CASSGELAGAISYEQYF. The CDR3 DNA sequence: TGCGCCAGCAGTGGGGAACTAGCGGGAGCGATTTCCTACGAGCAGTACTTC.

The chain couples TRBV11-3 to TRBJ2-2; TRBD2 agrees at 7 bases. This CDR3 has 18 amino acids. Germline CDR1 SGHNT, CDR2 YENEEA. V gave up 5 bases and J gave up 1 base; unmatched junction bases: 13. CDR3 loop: CASSPRARGGRNTGELFF. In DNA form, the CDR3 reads TGTGCCAGCAGCCCAAGGGCCCGGGGCGGGAGGAACACCGGGGAGCTGTTTTTT.

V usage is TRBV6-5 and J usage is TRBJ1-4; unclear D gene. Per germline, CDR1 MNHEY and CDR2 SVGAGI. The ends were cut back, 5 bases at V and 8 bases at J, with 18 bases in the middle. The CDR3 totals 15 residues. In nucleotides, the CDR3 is TGTGCCAGCAGTCCGCTCGCGGGGATGGAGGAAAAACTGTTTTTT. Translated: CASSPLAGMEEKLFF.

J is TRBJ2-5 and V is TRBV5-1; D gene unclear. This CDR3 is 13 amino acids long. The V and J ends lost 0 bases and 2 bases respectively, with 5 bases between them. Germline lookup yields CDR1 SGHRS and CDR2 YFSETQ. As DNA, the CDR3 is TGCGCCAGCAGCTTGGCACGGCAAGAGACCCAGTACTTC. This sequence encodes CASSLARQETQYF.